This T cell receptor beta chain was observed in a study of response to subunit inactivated influenza vaccine (dated by TCRdb to 2016 to 2019). A note on the overall study: Deep quantitative profiling of the T cell receptor repertoire was used in the study to follow responses to a trivalent subunit inactivated influenza vaccine.

The germline V gene specifies ENHRY as CDR1 and SYGVKD as CDR2. The CDR3 goes from the cysteine to the phenylalanine over 17 residues. The CDR3 DNA has 51 bases and is translated from base 1. Unmatched junction bases come to 6, with V trimmed by 2 bases and J by 5 bases. Study-level results and caveats: The authors proposed that each seasonal influenza vaccination may bring in only a limited number of new T cells.

The receptor library was made with RT-PCR. Instrument used: Illumina HiSeq 2500. TCRdb's own reprocessing of the public reads used fastp at Q25 and MiXCR and kept productive beta chains. CDR3 protein sequences are deduplicated, and each keeps its most common genes and DNA. This sample comprises around 790,000 distinct CDR3 sequences, less than 25% of them detected only once. The ten largest account for roughly 10% of the sample. This clonotype turned up a few times. It lacks a known antigen. Base qualities are not provided; no much larger clone lies one nucleotide away. Sequenced here: PBMCs from blood, sampled roughly 5 days after vaccination. The V and J segments used are TRBV10-3 and TRBJ2-5; 15 middle bases align to TRBD2. The sequence derives from a man over 45 who received an inactivated influenza vaccine. Donor details come from another sample of the same person, matched by shared clones. The CDR3 region: CAISEPGLAGGPETQYF. The nucleotide sequence reads TGTGCCATCAGTGAGCCCGGACTAGCGGGAGGGCCCGAGACCCAGTACTTC.